This T cell receptor beta chain was captured in a study of identical twins. The V end was cut by 4 bases, the J end by 5 bases, with 15 bases between. Germline CDR1 and CDR2: PRHDT and FYEKMQ (reference sequence). There are 15 residues in the CDR3. This clonotype was seen ten or more times. MiXCR was run by TCRdb on the 5' RACE reads, yielding one entry per CDR3 protein. The data show around 240,000 distinct CDR3 sequences, about 10% seen once. The sequenced sample was memory T cells sorted from blood. The J gene is TRBJ2-1, the V gene TRBV13, with D tentatively TRBD1 or TRBD2 (5 bases each). The sequence was obtained from a man in his fifties or sixties in good health. CDR3 protein: CASSWTGGTDNEQFF. CDR3 bases: TGTGCCAGCAGCTGGACTGGGGGTACGGACAATGAGCAGTTCTTC.